What follows are 8 T cell receptor beta chains derived from one specimen sequenced in a study of blood T cell repertoires in COVID-19. Using immunoSEQ multiplex PCR, the repertoire was profiled, and TCRdb retains in-frame clones only, with some absent. The sample gives 100,000 to 130,000 clones, about 85% of which show up once; just over 4% is in the top ten. Material: peripheral blood. The receptors come from a woman in her 70s with acute or convalescent COVID-19.

The V gene is TRBV7-2, the J gene TRBJ2-5, with 9 bases fitting TRBD2. This CDR3 region has 16 residues. V shed 0 bases and J 5 bases; nucleotides not matched to a gene: 7. Per germline, CDR1 SGHTA and CDR2 FQGNSA. The CDR3 nucleotides are TGTGCCAGCAGCTTAGCTCGGCTAGCGGGGCAGGAGACCCAGTACTTC. Translated, it gives CASSLARLAGQETQYF.

V and J are TRBV4-1 and TRBJ2-1; 10 nucleotides match TRBD2. Per germline, CDR1 MGHRA and CDR2 YSYEKL. The length of the CDR3 is 15 residues. The V and J ends lost 5 bases and 6 bases, in that order; junction bases with no gene match: 7. CDR3 coding DNA: TGCGCCAGCAGCTCTCAGCGGGGGGGCCGCAATGAGCAGTTCTTC. This codes for CASSSQRGGRNEQFF.

This clone was picked up one time. The chain is built from TRBV19 and TRBJ2-3; 10 nucleotides align to TRBD2. Unmatched junction bases numbered 13, after V lost 4 bases and J lost 3 bases. The length of the CDR3 is 18 residues. Looked up from germline, CDR1 is LNHDA and CDR2 is SQIVND (reference sequence). DNA for the CDR3: TGTGCCAGTAGTACCCGGACTAGCGGACTCCTCGGGACAGATACGCAGTATTTT. Translated: CASSTRTSGLLGTDTQYF.

This clone has only one observation. The chain has TRBV7-9 and TRBJ1-1, with TRBD1 matching 10 bases. Unmatched junction bases numbered 8, after V lost 2 bases and J lost 5 bases. Germline values: CDR1 SEHNR, CDR2 FQNEAQ (reference sequence). The CDR3 sequence is 16 residues long. CDR3 sequence reads: CASSLNPGQGSTEAFF. The DNA for the CDR3 is TGTGCCAGCAGCTTAAATCCGGGACAGGGGTCGACTGAAGCTTTCTTT.

This clone came up a few times. The gene calls are TRBV7-9 and TRBJ2-1, with TRBD1 matching 8 bases. Germline values: CDR1 SEHNR, CDR2 FQNEAQ (reference sequence). The CDR3 covers 17 residues. Losses at the gene ends were 1 base for V and 7 bases for J; bases not matched to a gene: 12. The CDR3 nucleotides are TGTGCCAGCAGCTTAGTCCCTGGACAGGGAGTTGTTAATGAGCAGTTCTTC. This sequence encodes CASSLVPGQGVVNEQFF.

The rearrangement links TRBV21-1 to TRBJ1-1; the table's D call of TRBD1 was not tested on the DNA. TRBV21-1 is a pseudogene locus. The CDR3 is 19 residues long. In DNA form, the CDR3 reads TGTGCCAGCAGCAAAGTGGAAGGACAGGGGTCCCACATCCACACTGAAGCTTTCTTT. Translating it yields CASSKVEGQGSHIHTEAFF.

CDR3 sequence reads: CASRGQGAGSYEQYF. CDR3 in DNA: TGTGCCAGCAGAGGACAGGGGGCTGGCTCCTACGAGCAGTACTTC. The chain is built from TRBV6-5 and TRBJ2-7; 11 nucleotides match TRBD1. CDR1 is MNHEY, CDR2 SVGAGI, per germline. The CDR3 runs to 15 residues. V was clipped by 6 bases and J by 0 bases; unmatched bases: 4.

The rearrangement links TRBV27 to TRBJ2-1; tentatively, D is TRBD1 (5 bases). Trimming cost V 5 bases and J 8 bases, with 13 bases left between them. Germline CDR1 is MNHEY and CDR2 is SMNVEV (reference sequence). CDR3 length: 13 residues. CDR3 in amino acids: CASSRSRQYEQFF. In DNA form, the CDR3 reads TGTGCCAGCAGTCGTTCTCGACAGTATGAGCAGTTCTTC.